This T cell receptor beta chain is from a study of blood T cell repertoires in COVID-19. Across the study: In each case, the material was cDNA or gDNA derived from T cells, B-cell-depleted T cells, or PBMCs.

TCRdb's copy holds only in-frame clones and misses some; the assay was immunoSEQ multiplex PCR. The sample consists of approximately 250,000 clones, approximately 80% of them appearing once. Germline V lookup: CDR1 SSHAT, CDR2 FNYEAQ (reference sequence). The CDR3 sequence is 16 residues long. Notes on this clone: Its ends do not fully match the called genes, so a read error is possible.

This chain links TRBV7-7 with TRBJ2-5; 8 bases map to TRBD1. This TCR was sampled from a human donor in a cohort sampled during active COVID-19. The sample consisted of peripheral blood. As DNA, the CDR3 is TGTGCTAGCAGCCCGGAGGCACAGGGGGGAGGAGAGACCCAGTACTTC. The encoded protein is CASSPEAQGGGETQYF.